The rows below give T cell receptor beta chains drawn from one sample of a study of blood T cell repertoires in COVID-19. Here immunoSEQ multiplex PCR was the method, and the copy in TCRdb shows in-frame clones only, minus some. The data contain a few hundred thousand clones, less than 95% of them singletons. The source material was PBMCs or T cells enriched from blood (not recorded which). Receptors originate from a man younger than 35 who had recovered from COVID-19. The CDR3 runs from the conserved cysteine through the conserved F or W. Fields, in order: D gene, J gene, V gene, clone size, CDR3 protein, CDR3 DNA. A D gene is named only where the DNA matches it firmly. Rows give clone size only sometimes, using once, few, many, or a class for an expanded clone.

D gene: -
J gene: TRBJ2-5
V gene: TRBV19
clone size: -
CDR3 protein: CASSTLPRETQYF
CDR3 DNA: TGTGCCAGTAGCACCCTCCCGCGGGAGACCCAGTACTTC

D gene: -
J gene: TRBJ2-5
V gene: TRBV7-9
clone size: -
CDR3 protein: CASSLGNRNQETQYF
CDR3 DNA: TGTGCCAGCAGCTTAGGGAACAGAAACCAAGAGACCCAGTACTTC

D gene: -
J gene: TRBJ2-2
V gene: TRBV4-1
clone size: -
CDR3 protein: CASRPQGGSPGELFF
CDR3 DNA: TGCGCCAGCCGCCCACAGGGCGGGTCCCCCGGGGAGCTGTTTTTT

D gene: -
J gene: TRBJ1-2
V gene: TRBV6-5
clone size: once
CDR3 protein: CASTLDSKTYGYTF
CDR3 DNA: TGTGCCAGCACCCTGGACAGTAAAACCTATGGCTACACCTTC

D gene: -
J gene: TRBJ1-5
V gene: TRBV10-3
clone size: once
CDR3 protein: CAISEEGVSNQPQHF
CDR3 DNA: TGTGCCATCAGTGAAGAAGGGGTTAGCAATCAGCCCCAGCATTTT

D gene: -
J gene: TRBJ1-5
V gene: TRBV7-6
clone size: -
CDR3 protein: CASSRDQGQPQHF
CDR3 DNA: TGTGCCAGCAGCCGGGACCAGGGGCAGCCCCAGCATTTT

D gene: TRBD1
J gene: TRBJ2-3
V gene: TRBV5-1
clone size: -
CDR3 protein: CASSLEGTGLSDTQYF
CDR3 DNA: TGCGCCAGCAGCTTGGAAGGGACAGGGTTGTCAGATACGCAGTATTTT

D gene: TRBD2
J gene: TRBJ2-7
V gene: TRBV3-1/TRBV3-2
clone size: -
CDR3 protein: CASSQLAGGPGHEQYF
CDR3 DNA: TGTGCCAGCAGCCAATTAGCGGGAGGGCCGGGCCACGAGCAGTACTTC

D gene: -
J gene: TRBJ1-1
V gene: TRBV12-5
clone size: few
CDR3 protein: CASGLVRSAGGSNTEAFF
CDR3 DNA: TGTGCTAGTGGTTTGGTACGAAGCGCTGGCGGGTCGAACACTGAAGCTTTCTTT

D gene: -
J gene: TRBJ1-5
V gene: TRBV5-4
clone size: -
CDR3 protein: CASSLDGGVGGQPQHF
CDR3 DNA: TGTGCCAGCAGCTTGGATGGAGGAGTGGGGGGGCAGCCCCAGCATTTT

D gene: TRBD2
J gene: TRBJ2-5
V gene: TRBV14
clone size: -
CDR3 protein: CASSHYSGTETQYF
CDR3 DNA: TGTGCCAGCAGCCATTATAGCGGGACAGAGACCCAGTACTTC

D gene: TRBD1
J gene: TRBJ1-6
V gene: TRBV5-1
clone size: -
CDR3 protein: CASSWGTEHYNSPLHF
CDR3 DNA: TGCGCCAGCAGCTGGGGGACAGAACACTATAATTCACCCCTCCACTTT

D gene: -
J gene: TRBJ2-1
V gene: TRBV20-1
clone size: -
CDR3 protein: CSASYGRSSYNEQFF
CDR3 DNA: TGCAGTGCTAGTTATGGCCGAAGCTCCTACAATGAGCAGTTCTTC

D gene: -
J gene: TRBJ2-7
V gene: TRBV24-1
clone size: -
CDR3 protein: CATSDFISGYYEQYF
CDR3 DNA: TGTGCCACCAGTGATTTTATTAGCGGATACTACGAGCAGTACTTC

D gene: -
J gene: TRBJ2-1
V gene: TRBV10-1
clone size: -
CDR3 protein: CASSETSNNEQFF
CDR3 DNA: TGCGCCAGCAGTGAGACTAGCAACAATGAGCAGTTCTTC

D gene: TRBD1
J gene: TRBJ1-1
V gene: TRBV7-2
clone size: -
CDR3 protein: CASSLGQGTEAFF
CDR3 DNA: TGTGCCAGCAGCCTGGGACAGGGGACTGAAGCTTTCTTT

D gene: -
J gene: TRBJ2-2
V gene: TRBV28
clone size: -
CDR3 protein: CASRSRAFGELFF
CDR3 DNA: TGTGCCAGCAGGTCCAGGGCTTTCGGGGAGCTGTTTTTT

D gene: -
J gene: TRBJ1-2
V gene: TRBV9
clone size: -
CDR3 protein: CASSVGSGGSYGYTF
CDR3 DNA: TGTGCCAGCAGCGTAGGGTCAGGAGGGAGCTATGGCTACACCTTC

D gene: -
J gene: TRBJ1-2
V gene: TRBV27
clone size: few
CDR3 protein: CASSLYPGNGYTF
CDR3 DNA: TGTGCCAGCAGTTTATACCCAGGGAATGGCTACACCTTC

D gene: TRBD1
J gene: TRBJ1-2
V gene: TRBV10-3
clone size: -
CDR3 protein: CATTGGADYGYTF
CDR3 DNA: TGTGCCACCACAGGGGGCGCCGACTATGGCTACACCTTC

D gene: TRBD1
J gene: TRBJ2-3
V gene: TRBV5-1
clone size: -
CDR3 protein: CASSLATTGTGDRDTQYF
CDR3 DNA: TGCGCCAGCAGCTTGGCCACAACCGGGACAGGGGATCGAGATACGCAGTATTTT

D gene: TRBD1
J gene: TRBJ1-1
V gene: TRBV12-3/TRBV12-4
clone size: once
CDR3 protein: CAIVGQPYTEAFF
CDR3 DNA: TGTGCCATCGTGGGACAGCCATACACTGAAGCTTTCTTT

D gene: -
J gene: TRBJ1-2
V gene: TRBV5-4
clone size: -
CDR3 protein: CASSQDSYGYTF
CDR3 DNA: TGTGCCAGCAGTCAGGACAGCTATGGCTACACCTTC

D gene: -
J gene: TRBJ1-5
V gene: TRBV4-1
clone size: -
CDR3 protein: CASSHPGGQPQHF
CDR3 DNA: TGCGCCAGCAGCCATCCGGGGGGACAGCCCCAGCATTTT

D gene: TRBD1
J gene: TRBJ2-3
V gene: TRBV7-8
clone size: -
CDR3 protein: CASSPGTGNTQYF
CDR3 DNA: TGTGCCAGCAGCCCCGGGACAGGGAATACGCAGTATTTT

D gene: -
J gene: TRBJ1-5
V gene: TRBV13
clone size: -
CDR3 protein: CASSLGLGNQPQHF
CDR3 DNA: TGTGCCAGCAGCTTGGGGCTGGGGAATCAGCCCCAGCATTTT

D gene: TRBD1
J gene: TRBJ1-2
V gene: TRBV24-1
clone size: once
CDR3 protein: CATSDSQTGINYGYTF
CDR3 DNA: TGTGCTACCAGTGATTCGCAGACAGGGATTAACTATGGCTACACCTTC

D gene: -
J gene: TRBJ2-5
V gene: TRBV10-2
clone size: -
CDR3 protein: CASSWTGGETQYF
CDR3 DNA: TGCGCCAGCAGCTGGACGGGCGGGGAGACCCAGTACTTC

D gene: -
J gene: TRBJ1-1
V gene: TRBV6-1
clone size: -
CDR3 protein: CASSEALQGYRTEAFF
CDR3 DNA: TGTGCCAGCAGTGAAGCGCTTCAGGGATACAGGACTGAAGCTTTCTTT

D gene: -
J gene: TRBJ2-6
V gene: TRBV30
clone size: -
CDR3 protein: CAYSSSGANVLTF
CDR3 DNA: TGTGCCTATAGTTCTTCTGGGGCCAACGTCCTGACTTTC

D gene: -
J gene: TRBJ1-2
V gene: TRBV11-3
clone size: -
CDR3 protein: CASSLDVGGRYYGYTF
CDR3 DNA: TGTGCCAGCAGCTTAGATGTCGGCGGCCGATACTATGGCTACACCTTC

D gene: -
J gene: TRBJ2-7
V gene: TRBV19
clone size: -
CDR3 protein: CASSISRIGSTPYEQYF
CDR3 DNA: TGTGCCAGTAGTATATCCCGTATCGGGAGTACTCCCTACGAGCAGTACTTC

D gene: -
J gene: TRBJ1-1
V gene: TRBV7-9
clone size: -
CDR3 protein: CASSFPGRVTEAFF
CDR3 DNA: TGTGCCAGCAGCTTCCCAGGGAGGGTTACTGAAGCTTTCTTT

D gene: TRBD1
J gene: TRBJ2-7
V gene: TRBV5-1
clone size: -
CDR3 protein: CASSAGQGVGQYF
CDR3 DNA: TGCGCCAGCAGCGCCGGACAGGGGGTAGGGCAGTACTTC

D gene: -
J gene: TRBJ2-7
V gene: TRBV4-1
clone size: -
CDR3 protein: CASSQTEGYEQYF
CDR3 DNA: TGCGCCAGCAGCCAGACGGAGGGCTACGAGCAGTACTTC

D gene: -
J gene: TRBJ1-1
V gene: TRBV19
clone size: -
CDR3 protein: CASSDTRNTEAFF
CDR3 DNA: TGTGCCAGTAGTGACACAAGGAACACTGAAGCTTTCTTT

D gene: -
J gene: TRBJ1-2
V gene: TRBV9
clone size: -
CDR3 protein: CASSVVGTGGYTF
CDR3 DNA: TGTGCCAGCAGCGTAGTAGGCACGGGGGGCTACACCTTC

D gene: TRBD1
J gene: TRBJ1-2
V gene: TRBV11-3
clone size: -
CDR3 protein: CASSKSTGDGYTF
CDR3 DNA: TGTGCCAGCAGTAAATCGACAGGGGATGGCTACACCTTC

D gene: -
J gene: TRBJ2-1
V gene: TRBV6-4
clone size: many
CDR3 protein: CASSEGADSYNEQFF
CDR3 DNA: TGTGCCAGCAGTGAAGGAGCGGACTCCTACAATGAGCAGTTCTTC

D gene: TRBD2
J gene: TRBJ2-3
V gene: TRBV19
clone size: -
CDR3 protein: CASSATGTKVTDTQYF
CDR3 DNA: TGTGCCAGTAGTGCCACCGGGACTAAGGTCACAGATACGCAGTATTTT

D gene: TRBD1
J gene: TRBJ1-4
V gene: TRBV19
clone size: -
CDR3 protein: CASIPGGRDERKLFF
CDR3 DNA: TGTGCCAGTATCCCAGGGGGCCGGGATGAACGGAAACTGTTTTTT

D gene: -
J gene: TRBJ1-2
V gene: TRBV5-6
clone size: -
CDR3 protein: CASSSNRRGYTF
CDR3 DNA: TGTGCCAGCAGCTCCAACCGGAGAGGCTACACCTTC

D gene: TRBD1
J gene: TRBJ1-1
V gene: TRBV10-2
clone size: once
CDR3 protein: CASSETGGMNTEAFF
CDR3 DNA: TGCGCCAGCAGTGAAACAGGGGGGATGAACACTGAAGCTTTCTTT

D gene: -
J gene: TRBJ1-1
V gene: TRBV9
clone size: -
CDR3 protein: CATAGGSGTEAFF
CDR3 DNA: TGTGCCACGGCCGGAGGGTCGGGCACTGAAGCTTTCTTT

D gene: TRBD1
J gene: TRBJ2-7
V gene: TRBV5-1
clone size: -
CDR3 protein: CASSFRGQGYEQYF
CDR3 DNA: TGCGCCAGCAGCTTTCGGGGACAGGGCTACGAGCAGTACTTC

D gene: TRBD1
J gene: TRBJ1-3
V gene: TRBV18
clone size: -
CDR3 protein: CASSRGQFGSGNTIYF
CDR3 DNA: TGTGCCAGCTCAAGGGGACAGTTTGGCTCTGGAAACACCATATATTTT

D gene: -
J gene: TRBJ1-5
V gene: TRBV19
clone size: -
CDR3 protein: CASSIDGTNYQPQHF
CDR3 DNA: TGTGCCAGTAGTATTGACGGGACAAACTATCAGCCCCAGCATTTT

D gene: TRBD2
J gene: TRBJ2-7
V gene: TRBV7-3
clone size: -
CDR3 protein: CASRYTSGGSSYEQYF
CDR3 DNA: TGTGCCAGCAGATATACTAGCGGAGGGAGCTCCTACGAGCAGTACTTC

D gene: -
J gene: TRBJ1-1
V gene: TRBV20-1
clone size: -
CDR3 protein: CSAREGPVAFF
CDR3 DNA: TGCAGTGCTAGGGAGGGGCCTGTAGCTTTCTTT

D gene: -
J gene: TRBJ1-3
V gene: TRBV13
clone size: -
CDR3 protein: CASSFTAFDSGNTIYF
CDR3 DNA: TGTGCCAGCAGCTTTACGGCTTTTGACTCGGGAAACACCATATATTTT

D gene: TRBD1
J gene: TRBJ1-2
V gene: TRBV3-1/TRBV3-2
clone size: -
CDR3 protein: CASSQGSDRVPYGYTF
CDR3 DNA: TGTGCCAGCAGCCAAGGTTCCGACAGGGTACCCTATGGCTACACCTTC

D gene: -
J gene: TRBJ2-7
V gene: TRBV9
clone size: -
CDR3 protein: CASSVETSASEQYF
CDR3 DNA: TGTGCCAGCAGCGTAGAAACCTCCGCGTCGGAGCAGTACTTC

D gene: -
J gene: TRBJ1-1
V gene: TRBV27
clone size: -
CDR3 protein: CASSLTKTGAEAFF
CDR3 DNA: TGTGCCAGCAGTTTAACAAAGACAGGAGCCGAAGCTTTCTTT

D gene: -
J gene: TRBJ2-4
V gene: TRBV18
clone size: once
CDR3 protein: CASSPPSFLGANIQYF
CDR3 DNA: TGTGCCAGCTCACCTCCCAGTTTTCTGGGGGCGAACATTCAGTACTTC